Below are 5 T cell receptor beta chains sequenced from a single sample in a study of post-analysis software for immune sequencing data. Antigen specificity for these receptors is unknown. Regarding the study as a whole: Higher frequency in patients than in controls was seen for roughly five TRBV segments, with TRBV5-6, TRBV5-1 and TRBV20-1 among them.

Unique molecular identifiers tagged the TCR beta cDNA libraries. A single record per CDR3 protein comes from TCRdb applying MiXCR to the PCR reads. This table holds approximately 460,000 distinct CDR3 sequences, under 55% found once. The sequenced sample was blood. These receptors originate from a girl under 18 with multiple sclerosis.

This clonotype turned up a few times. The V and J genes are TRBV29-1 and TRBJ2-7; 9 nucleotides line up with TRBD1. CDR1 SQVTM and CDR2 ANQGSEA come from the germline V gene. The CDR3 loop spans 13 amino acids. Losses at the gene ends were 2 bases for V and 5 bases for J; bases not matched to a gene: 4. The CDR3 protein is CSVEQTGGHEQYF. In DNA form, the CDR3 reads TGCAGCGTTGAACAAACAGGGGGCCACGAGCAGTACTTC.

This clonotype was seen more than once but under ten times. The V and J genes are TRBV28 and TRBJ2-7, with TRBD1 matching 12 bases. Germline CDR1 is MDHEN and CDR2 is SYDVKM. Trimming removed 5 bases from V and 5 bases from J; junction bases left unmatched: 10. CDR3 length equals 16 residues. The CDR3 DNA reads TGTGCCAGCAGTCCTCGATTCGGGACAGGGGGCAACGAGCAGTACTTC. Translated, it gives CASSPRFGTGGNEQYF.

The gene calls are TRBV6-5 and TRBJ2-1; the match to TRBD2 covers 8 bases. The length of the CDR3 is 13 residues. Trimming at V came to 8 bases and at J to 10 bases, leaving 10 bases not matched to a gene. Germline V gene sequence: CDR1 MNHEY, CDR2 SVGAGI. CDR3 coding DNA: TGTGCCAGCTCCAGAGCGGGAGTCCGCGAGCAGTTCTTC. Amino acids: CASSRAGVREQFF.

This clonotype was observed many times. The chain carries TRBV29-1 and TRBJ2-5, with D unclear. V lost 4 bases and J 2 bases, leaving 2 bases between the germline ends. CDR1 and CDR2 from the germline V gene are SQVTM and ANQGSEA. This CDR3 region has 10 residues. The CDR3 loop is CSVGQETQYF. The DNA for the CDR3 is TGCAGCGTTGGACAAGAGACCCAGTACTTC.

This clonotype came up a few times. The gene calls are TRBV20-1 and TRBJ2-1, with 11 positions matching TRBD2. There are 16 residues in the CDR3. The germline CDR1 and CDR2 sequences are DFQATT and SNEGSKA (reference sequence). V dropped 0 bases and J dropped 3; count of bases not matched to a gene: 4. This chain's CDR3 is CSARDRTSGSYNEQFF. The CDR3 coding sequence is TGCAGTGCTAGAGATCGCACTAGCGGGAGCTACAATGAGCAGTTCTTC.